The table lists the clone carrying this TCR beta chain with many counts. The data stem from a study of regulatory T cells in long-lasting Graves disease. iRepertoire HTBI primers and Arm-PCR of CDR3 regions built TCR beta libraries. TCRdb re-analysed the multiplex PCR reads in MiXCR, keeping a single row per CDR3 protein. The sample lists roughly 700,000 distinct CDR3 sequences; around 30% were seen once. V lost 1 base and J 2 bases, leaving 12 bases between the germline ends. The CDR3 is 15 amino acids. The time point denotes: persistent/refractory GD, antithyroid drugs over 5 years with positive TRAb. The TCR library was prepared using RNA isolated from PBMCs.

The origin of this receptor is a female donor with Graves disease. Sequenced material: peripheral blood mononuclear cells (PBMCs), taken when the disease was refractory, from a patient treated with antithyroid drugs. The V and J genes are TRBV12-3 or TRBV12-4 and TRBJ2-7; D gene unclear. The CDR3 DNA follows: TGTGCCAGCAGTTTAGGCAGGACCCTTACCTACGAGCAGTACTTC. Amino acids: CASSLGRTLTYEQYF.